This T cell receptor beta chain came from a study of T cells in Graves' hyperthyroidism and ophthalmopathy. Overall study results and limits: Blood shared most expanded thyroid clonotypes above 0.001. Ophthalmopathy was identified by the model a median roughly six months ahead of onset.

Amplification targeted TCR beta CDR3 regions from RNA transcripts. The study used the HTBI primer set for a first-round RT-PCR of the TCR CDR3. TCRdb itself ran the multiplex PCR reads through MiXCR, one entry per CDR3 protein. Here the sample spans about 410,000 distinct CDR3 sequences, around 15% being singletons. Germline CDR1 reads SNHLY; CDR2 reads FYNNEI. The ends were cut back, 7 bases at V and 1 base at J, with 11 bases in the middle. The CDR3 sequence is 14 residues long. This clonotype was observed at least ten times. No antigen is known for it. The sequence derives from a man younger than 35 with Graves' ophthalmopathy. The genes are TRBV2 and TRBJ2-4; TRBD2 might be the D (6 bases). Sample: blood. CDR3 nucleotides: TGTGCCAGCACCCGGGAGACGGCCAAAAACATTCAGTACTTC. Its translation: CASTRETAKNIQYF.